Below, one T cell receptor beta chain is given with its context. Its antigen is not known. This specimen comes from a study of T cell responses to AZD1222 COVID-19 vaccine. Looking at the study overall: Pooled samples include second doses given at about 4 or 12 weeks.

The data were produced by immunoSEQ multiplex PCR, yet TCRdb's version contains in-frame clones alone and is incomplete. The sample contains about 140,000 clones, about 80% of which appear only once. General observations from the study: In a largely white British group with more females than males, clonal diversity was possibly underestimated.

Germline CDR1 SGDLS, CDR2 YYNGEE. This CDR3 is built from 15 residues. With V trimmed by 0 bases and J by 2 bases, 3 bases remained unmatched. The chain couples TRBV9 to TRBJ1-2; 8 bases are a match to TRBD1. This TCR derives from an adult in good health. The sample consisted of peripheral blood, taken on day 0 of AZD1222 vaccination. CDR3 sequence (DNA): TGTGCCAGCAGCGTAGCAGGGGGCGGCAACTATGGCTACACCTTC. It encodes CASSVAGGGNYGYTF.